Listed below are T cell receptor beta chains from one sample, sequenced in a study of T and B cells in COVID-19 patients. One entry per CDR3 protein results from TCRdb running MiXCR on the multiplex PCR reads. This sample has around 9,000 distinct CDR3 sequences; approximately 33% occur once, and the top ten carry about 22%. The sample comprised blood. The origin of the receptors is a human donor who had recovered from COVID-19. Each CDR3 is given with its conserved first and last residue. Fields, in order: J gene, D gene, V gene, clone size, CDR3 protein, CDR3 DNA. A D gene is named only where the DNA matches it firmly. Part of the rows lack a size; the others show once, few, many or a class for expanded clones.

j_call: TRBJ1-1
d_call: .
v_call: TRBV19
clone_size: .
cdr3_aa: CASRGQLNTEAFF
cdr3_nt: TGTGCCAGTAGAGGACAGCTGAACACTGAAGCTTTCTTT

j_call: TRBJ1-4
d_call: .
v_call: TRBV5-1
clone_size: .
cdr3_aa: CASSEGTLNEKLFF
cdr3_nt: TGCGCCAGCAGTGAAGGGACCCTCAATGAAAAACTGTTTTTT

j_call: TRBJ1-6
d_call: .
v_call: TRBV12-3/TRBV12-4
clone_size: few
cdr3_aa: CASTKSPVGNSPLHF
cdr3_nt: TGTGCCAGCACCAAATCGCCGGTCGGTAATTCACCCCTCCACTTT

j_call: TRBJ2-7
d_call: .
v_call: TRBV6-1
clone_size: medium-sized
cdr3_aa: CASSGGEQYF
cdr3_nt: TGTGCCAGCAGCGGAGGCGAGCAGTACTTC

j_call: TRBJ1-2
d_call: TRBD1
v_call: TRBV6-6
clone_size: .
cdr3_aa: CASSDRGQINYGYTF
cdr3_nt: TGTGCCAGCAGTGACAGGGGGCAGATTAACTATGGCTACACCTTC

j_call: TRBJ2-7
d_call: .
v_call: TRBV14
clone_size: once
cdr3_aa: CASSLGGGTASYEQYF
cdr3_nt: TGTGCCAGCAGCCTCGGTGGCGGGACAGCATCCTACGAGCAGTACTTC

j_call: TRBJ1-6
d_call: .
v_call: TRBV5-1
clone_size: once
cdr3_aa: CASSQPPGRAVNNSPLHF
cdr3_nt: TGCGCCAGCAGCCAACCGCCCGGGAGGGCCGTCAATAATTCACCCCTCCACTTT

j_call: TRBJ1-2
d_call: .
v_call: TRBV20-1
clone_size: .
cdr3_aa: CSAPDSSGYTF
cdr3_nt: TGCAGTGCACCGGACAGTAGCGGCTACACCTTC

j_call: TRBJ2-3
d_call: .
v_call: TRBV12-3/TRBV12-4
clone_size: .
cdr3_aa: CASTSGFPSTDTQYF
cdr3_nt: TGTGCCAGCACCTCCGGGTTCCCTAGCACAGATACGCAGTATTTT

j_call: TRBJ2-3
d_call: .
v_call: TRBV12-3/TRBV12-4
clone_size: medium-sized
cdr3_aa: CASSTPGYSTDTQYF
cdr3_nt: TGTGCCAGCAGTACCCCGGGGTATAGCACAGATACGCAGTATTTT

j_call: TRBJ1-1
d_call: .
v_call: TRBV5-4
clone_size: .
cdr3_aa: CASSLAVRTDTEAFF
cdr3_nt: TGTGCCAGCAGCTTGGCCGTGAGGACAGACACTGAAGCTTTCTTT